Presented here are 20 T cell receptor beta chains from one specimen sequenced in a study of T cell responses to AZD1222 COVID-19 vaccine. Sequenced by immunoSEQ multiplex PCR; TCRdb stores in-frame clones only, minus some. The table lists roughly 96,000 clones, roughly nine tenths of them singletons. Here the sequenced sample was peripheral blood, taken on day 0 of AZD1222 vaccination. Receptor source: an adult in good health.

The chain combines TRBV5-6 with TRBJ2-1; a possible D gene is TRBD2 (5 bases). Looked up from germline, CDR1 is SGHDT and CDR2 is YYEEEE. V gave up 4 bases and J gave up 4 bases, with 6 bases separating them. The CDR3 is made up of 12 amino acids. Here the CDR3 DNA reads TGTGCCAGCAGCCCGGGGTACAATGAGCAGTTCTTC. This translates into CASSPGYNEQFF.

The genes are TRBV7-2 and TRBJ2-2; TRBD1 might be the D (6 bases). This CDR3 comprises 14 residues. With 6 bases removed from V and 5 bases from J, the gap between germline ends came to 13 bases. In germline, CDR1 is SGHTA, CDR2 FQGNSA. CDR3 coding DNA: TGTGCCAGCAGGGAAACAGGGTGGACCGGGGAGCTGTTTTTT. Its translation is CASRETGWTGELFF.

The chain employs TRBV7-9 and TRBJ1-1; D unclear. The V gene lost 2 bases and the J gene lost 3 bases, with 10 bases spanning the gap. The CDR3 has 14 amino acids. Germline CDR1 and CDR2: SEHNR and FQNEAQ (reference sequence). The DNA for the CDR3 is TGTGCCAGCAGCTTAATCGGGGAGGACACTGAAGCTTTCTTT. Translated, it gives CASSLIGEDTEAFF. Complete variable domain (other parts from reference TRBV7-9 and TRBJ1-1): DTGVSQNPRHKITKRGQNVTFRCDPISEHNRLYWYRQTLGQGPEFLTYFQNEAQLEKSRLLSDRFSAERPKGSFSTLEIQRTEQGDSAMYLCASSLIGEDTEAFFGQGTRLTVV.

The chain is built from TRBV5-1 and TRBJ2-3; no clear D. Germline V gene data show CDR1 as SGHRS and CDR2 as YFSETQ. The CDR3 length is 13 residues. Deletions cut 3 bases from V and 2 bases from J, with 7 bases between. Here the CDR3 reads CASSSTYTDTQYF. The CDR3 DNA sequence: TGCGCCAGCAGCTCCACGTACACAGATACGCAGTATTTT.

The chain joins TRBV7-3 to TRBJ2-2, with TRBD2 matching over 8 bases. With V trimmed by 6 bases and J by 5 bases, 8 bases remained unmatched. The CDR3 contains 15 residues. From germline, CDR1 is SGHTA and CDR2 FQGTGA. CDR3 sequence (DNA): TGTGCCAGCAGTTACCGCGGGGGGTTGACCGGGGAGCTGTTTTTT. Translating it yields CASSYRGGLTGELFF.

This clone was seen once. The J gene is TRBJ1-1, the V gene TRBV5-4; D may be TRBD1 (5 bases). V shed 4 bases and J shed 12 bases, with 16 bases lying between them. CDR1 SGHNT and CDR2 YYREEE come from the germline V gene (reference sequence). The CDR3 has 12 amino acids. CDR3 loop: CASSLGTKRTFF. CDR3 coding DNA: TGTGCCAGCAGCCTCGGGACTAAGCGGACTTTCTTT.

The rearrangement joins TRBV5-6 to TRBJ2-3; TRBD2 aligns across 12 bases. The length of the CDR3 is 13 residues. V lost 4 bases and J lost 6; bases outside the gene matches: 0. Germline CDR1 is SGHDT and CDR2 is YYEEEE. The CDR3 region has the DNA TGTGCCAGCAGCGGACTAGCGGGGGATACGCAGTATTTT. The encoded protein is CASSGLAGDTQYF.

The chain is built from TRBV30 and TRBJ2-7; 9 bases line up with TRBD2. The length of the CDR3 is 15 residues. The germline V gene has CDR1 GTSNPN and CDR2 SVGIG (reference sequence). V shed 4 bases, J shed 3 bases, and the junction held 10 bases outside the gene matches. The CDR3 protein is CAWNGGRGTNYEQYF. The CDR3, as DNA: TGTGCCTGGAACGGCGGGAGGGGCACGAACTACGAGCAGTACTTC.

This chain links TRBV7-3 with TRBJ2-1; D is unclear. Trimming shortened V by 5 bases and J by 0 bases, and 11 bases separated the two germline ends. Germline-derived CDR1 and CDR2 are SGHTA and FQGTGA. The CDR3 sequence is 15 residues long. The CDR3 is CASSRRSSSYNEQFF. CDR3 DNA: TGTGCCAGCAGCCGACGGTCTTCCTCCTACAATGAGCAGTTCTTC.

This chain connects TRBV27 to TRBJ2-5, with 9 positions matching TRBD2. Germline V gives CDR1 MNHEY, CDR2 SMNVEV (reference sequence). This CDR3 has 18 amino acids. Trimming at V came to 5 bases and at J to 1 base, leaving 14 bases not matched to a gene. The CDR3 region is CASSLFPAGGPSQETQYF. For the CDR3, the DNA is TGTGCCAGCAGTCTCTTCCCAGCGGGGGGCCCCTCCCAAGAGACCCAGTACTTC.

This clone was recorded a few times. This chain connects TRBV5-1 to TRBJ1-1, with 9 nucleotides matching TRBD1. The ends lost 0 bases at V and 0 bases at J; junction bases unmatched: 9. Germline CDR1 reads SGHRS; CDR2 reads YFSETQ. The CDR3 has 18 residues. The CDR3 bases are TGCGCCAGCAGCTTGGAGGGGACAGGGTGGGGAATGAACACTGAAGCTTTCTTT. The encoded protein is CASSLEGTGWGMNTEAFF.

The chain joins TRBV7-9 to TRBJ2-4; the D is unclear. The CDR3 contains 16 residues. V gave up 5 bases and J gave up 0 bases, with 14 bases separating them. CDR1 and CDR2 from the germline V gene are SEHNR and FQNEAQ (reference sequence). CDR3 region: CASSPDGTLAKNIQYF. The CDR3 region has the DNA TGTGCCAGCAGCCCGGACGGTACTCTAGCCAAAAACATTCAGTACTTC.

The chain links TRBV7-6 to TRBJ2-5, with a possible D match to TRBD2 (6 bases). From germline, CDR1 is SGHVS and CDR2 FNYEAQ. The ends were cut back, 4 bases at V and 5 bases at J, with 14 bases in the middle. The CDR3 sequence is 14 residues long. The CDR3 bases are TGTGCCAGCAGCTCCCAAGCGGGCGGGGAGACCCAGTACTTC. Amino acid sequence: CASSSQAGGETQYF.

V gene TRBV5-6 combines with J gene TRBJ2-7; possible D gene TRBD1, 5 bases. The germline gives CDR1 SGHDT, CDR2 YYEEEE. Trimming took 7 bases from V and 5 from J, leaving 16 bases between them. There are 13 residues in the CDR3. CDR3 nucleotide sequence: TGTGCCAGCCTTGGACATTATGGCGACGAGCAGTACTTC. Encoded protein: CASLGHYGDEQYF.

The V gene is TRBV25-1, the J gene TRBJ1-2; the D is unclear. Germline lookup yields CDR1 MGHDK and CDR2 SYGVNS. CDR3 length: 14 amino acids. Trimming left V 3 bases short and J 6 bases short, with 14 bases between. DNA of the CDR3: TGTGCCAGCAGTGATGGCAGAGGTTACGATGGCTACACCTTC. Its translation: CASSDGRGYDGYTF.

The sample holds a few counts of this clone. This rearrangement joins TRBV30 to TRBJ1-6; 8 bases fit TRBD1. J lost 8 bases, V lost 2 bases, and 2 bases had no gene match. Germline CDR1 reads GTSNPN; CDR2 reads SVGIG (reference sequence). The CDR3 length is 13 residues. Here the CDR3 DNA reads TGTGCCTGGAGTCCGACAGGGGATTCACCCCTCCACTTT. As protein: CAWSPTGDSPLHF. The variable domain in full, completed from reference TRBV30 and TRBJ1-6, reads SQTIHQWPATLVQPVGSPLSLECTVEGTSNPNLYWYRQAAGRGLQLLFYSVGIGQISSEVPQNLSASRPQDRQFILSSKKLLLSDSGFYLCAWSPTGDSPLHFGNGTRLTVT.

This rearrangement joins TRBV5-6 to TRBJ2-3, with D possibly matching TRBD1 (6 bases). The V end lost 5 bases, the J end lost 2 bases, and 12 bases lay between the germline ends. Germline CDR1 reads SGHDT; CDR2 reads YYEEEE. CDR3 length: 14 amino acids. CDR3: CASRRQAHTDTQYF. The DNA for the CDR3 is TGTGCCAGCAGACGACAGGCCCACACAGATACGCAGTATTTT.

This chain uses TRBV7-2 with TRBJ1-2; no clear D. With 2 bases removed from V and 8 bases from J, the gap between germline ends came to 12 bases. Germline assignment: CDR1 SGHTA and CDR2 FQGNSA. CDR3 length: 13 amino acids. The CDR3 protein is CASSLPRVGGYTF. Written as DNA, the CDR3 is TGTGCCAGCAGCTTACCTAGGGTAGGCGGCTACACCTTC.

The V and J genes are TRBV5-1 and TRBJ2-1, with D hard to call. Germline CDR1 and CDR2: SGHRS and YFSETQ. V gave up 0 bases and J gave up 5 bases, with 9 bases separating them. The CDR3 is made up of 14 amino acids. The CDR3 nucleotides read TGCGCCAGCAGCTTGGGACCTTCGAACAATGAGCAGTTCTTC. It codes for CASSLGPSNNEQFF.

V and J are TRBV30 and TRBJ1-1, with D perhaps matching TRBD1 (5 bases). Germline values: CDR1 GTSNPN, CDR2 SVGIG (reference sequence). This CDR3 region has 18 residues. Trimming pared 0 bases from V and 0 bases from J, leaving 20 bases between. The CDR3 loop reads CAWSVGGALLVMNTEAFF. Written as DNA, the CDR3 is TGTGCCTGGAGTGTAGGAGGGGCGCTTCTGGTTATGAACACTGAAGCTTTCTTT.